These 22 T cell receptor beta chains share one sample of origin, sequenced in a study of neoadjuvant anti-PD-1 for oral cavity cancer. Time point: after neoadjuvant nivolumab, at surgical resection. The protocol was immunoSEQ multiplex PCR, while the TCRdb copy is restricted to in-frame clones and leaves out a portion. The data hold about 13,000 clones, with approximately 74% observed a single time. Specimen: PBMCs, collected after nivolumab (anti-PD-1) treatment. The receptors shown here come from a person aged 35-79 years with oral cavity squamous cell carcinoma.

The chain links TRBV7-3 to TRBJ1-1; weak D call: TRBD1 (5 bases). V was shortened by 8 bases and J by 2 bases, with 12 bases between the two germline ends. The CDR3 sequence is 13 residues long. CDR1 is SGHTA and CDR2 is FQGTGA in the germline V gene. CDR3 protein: CASGATGNTEAFF. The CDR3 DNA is TGTGCCAGCGGGGCGACGGGAAACACTGAAGCTTTCTTT.

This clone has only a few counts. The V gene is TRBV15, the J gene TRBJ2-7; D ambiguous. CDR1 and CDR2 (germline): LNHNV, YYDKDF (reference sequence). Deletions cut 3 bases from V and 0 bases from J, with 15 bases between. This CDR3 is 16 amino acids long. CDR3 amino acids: CATSSGRNLGSYEQYF. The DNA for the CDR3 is TGTGCCACCAGCAGCGGCAGGAATCTTGGCTCCTACGAGCAGTACTTC.

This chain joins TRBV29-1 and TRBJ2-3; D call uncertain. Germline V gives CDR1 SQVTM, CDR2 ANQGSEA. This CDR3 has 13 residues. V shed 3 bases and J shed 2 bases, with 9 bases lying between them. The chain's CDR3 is CSVDQQFTDTQYF. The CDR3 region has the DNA TGCAGCGTTGATCAACAGTTCACAGATACGCAGTATTTT.

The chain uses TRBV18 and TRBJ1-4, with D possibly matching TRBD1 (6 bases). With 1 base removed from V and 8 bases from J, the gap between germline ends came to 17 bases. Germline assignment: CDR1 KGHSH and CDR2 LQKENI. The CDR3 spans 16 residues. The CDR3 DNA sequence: TGTGCCAGCTCACCACTTCAAGGCGGGGGCAAGGAAAAACTGTTTTTT. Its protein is CASSPLQGGGKEKLFF.

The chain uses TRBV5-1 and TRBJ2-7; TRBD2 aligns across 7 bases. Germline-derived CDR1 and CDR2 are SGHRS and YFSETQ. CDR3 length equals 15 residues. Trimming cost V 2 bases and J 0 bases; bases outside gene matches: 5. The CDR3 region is CASSLNGGTSYEQYF. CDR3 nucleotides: TGCGCCAGCAGCTTAAACGGGGGGACCTCCTACGAGCAGTACTTC.

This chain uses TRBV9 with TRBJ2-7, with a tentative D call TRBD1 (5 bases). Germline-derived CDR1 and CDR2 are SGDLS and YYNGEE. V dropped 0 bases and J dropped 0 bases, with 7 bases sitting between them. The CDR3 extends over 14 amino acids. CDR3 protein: CASSVGQSSYEQYF. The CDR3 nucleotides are TGTGCCAGCAGCGTAGGACAGTCCTCCTACGAGCAGTACTTC.

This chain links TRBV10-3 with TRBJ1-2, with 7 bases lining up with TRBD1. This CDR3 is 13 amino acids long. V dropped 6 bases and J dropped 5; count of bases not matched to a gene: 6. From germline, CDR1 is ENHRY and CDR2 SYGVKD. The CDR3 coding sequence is TGTGCCATCAGCCCTGGACAGGTTTATGGCTACACCTTC. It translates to CAISPGQVYGYTF.

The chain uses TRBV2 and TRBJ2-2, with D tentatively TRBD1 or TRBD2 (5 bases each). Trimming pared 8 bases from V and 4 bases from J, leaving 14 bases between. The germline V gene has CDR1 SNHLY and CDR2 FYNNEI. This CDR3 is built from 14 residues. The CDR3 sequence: CASGTVRVTGELFF. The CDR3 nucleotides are TGTGCCAGCGGGACGGTCAGGGTCACCGGGGAGCTGTTTTTT.

The CDR3 coding sequence is TGTGCCAGCAGCTCTAAAACAGGGGGCGCGGGTCAGCCCCAGCATTTT. This encodes CASSSKTGGAGQPQHF. The V and J genes are TRBV5-5 and TRBJ1-5; 9 nucleotides agree with TRBD1. This CDR3 contains 16 residues. The germline V gene has CDR1 SGHKS and CDR2 YYEKEE (reference sequence). Germline trimming cut 3 bases from V and 6 bases from J; bases unmatched to any gene: 10.

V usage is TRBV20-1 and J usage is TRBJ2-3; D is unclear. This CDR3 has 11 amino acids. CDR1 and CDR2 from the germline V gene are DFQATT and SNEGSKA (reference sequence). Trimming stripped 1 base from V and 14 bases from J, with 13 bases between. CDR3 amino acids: CSARVTITRYF. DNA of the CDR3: TGCAGTGCTAGAGTAACGATCACCCGGTATTTT.

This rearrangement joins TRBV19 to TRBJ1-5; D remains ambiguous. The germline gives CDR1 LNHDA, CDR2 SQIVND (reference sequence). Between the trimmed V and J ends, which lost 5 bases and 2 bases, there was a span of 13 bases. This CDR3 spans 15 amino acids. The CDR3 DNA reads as TGTGCCAGTAGTCCTCGACCCCCGGGCAATCAGCCCCAGCATTTT. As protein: CASSPRPPGNQPQHF. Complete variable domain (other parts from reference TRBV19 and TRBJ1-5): DGGITQSPKYLFRKEGQNVTLSCEQNLNHDAMYWYRQDPGQGLRLIYYSQIVNDFQKGDIAEGYSVSREKKESFPLTVTSAQKNPTAFYLCASSPRPPGNQPQHFGDGTRLSIL.

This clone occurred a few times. In nucleotides, the CDR3 is TGCGCCAGCAGCTTGGGACTAGCAGAGACCCAGTACTTC. The encoded protein is CASSLGLAETQYF. This sequence joins TRBV5-1 and TRBJ2-5; TRBD2 agrees at 7 bases. The ends lost 0 bases at V and 4 bases at J; junction bases unmatched: 0. Germline V lookup: CDR1 SGHRS, CDR2 YFSETQ. CDR3 length: 13 amino acids.

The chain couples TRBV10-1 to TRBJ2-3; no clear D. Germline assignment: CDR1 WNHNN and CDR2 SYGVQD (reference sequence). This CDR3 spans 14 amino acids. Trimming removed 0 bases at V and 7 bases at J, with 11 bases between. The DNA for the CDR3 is TGCGCCAGCAGTGAGTCCGGTGCTCAATATACGCAGTATTTT. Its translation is CASSESGAQYTQYF.

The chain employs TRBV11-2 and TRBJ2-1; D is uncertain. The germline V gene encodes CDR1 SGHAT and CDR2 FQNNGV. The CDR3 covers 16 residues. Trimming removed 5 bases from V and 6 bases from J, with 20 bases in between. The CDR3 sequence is CASSPISGPGLNEQFF. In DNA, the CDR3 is TGTGCCAGCAGCCCAATCAGTGGGCCCGGCCTCAATGAGCAGTTCTTC.

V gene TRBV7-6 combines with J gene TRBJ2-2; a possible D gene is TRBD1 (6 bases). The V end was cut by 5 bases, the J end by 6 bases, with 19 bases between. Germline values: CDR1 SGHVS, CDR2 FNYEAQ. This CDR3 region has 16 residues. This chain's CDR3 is CASSPNQQGVAGELFF. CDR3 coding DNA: TGTGCCAGCAGCCCTAACCAACAGGGTGTGGCCGGGGAGCTGTTTTTT.

The CDR3 protein is CASSPTGYNQPQHF. CDR3 DNA sequence: TGTGCCAGCAGCCCGACGGGTTACAATCAGCCCCAGCATTTT. V is TRBV27 and J is TRBJ1-5; D gene ambiguous. V gave up 6 bases and J gave up 3 bases, with 12 bases separating them. Germline CDR1 is MNHEY and CDR2 is SMNVEV (reference sequence). This CDR3 contains 14 residues.

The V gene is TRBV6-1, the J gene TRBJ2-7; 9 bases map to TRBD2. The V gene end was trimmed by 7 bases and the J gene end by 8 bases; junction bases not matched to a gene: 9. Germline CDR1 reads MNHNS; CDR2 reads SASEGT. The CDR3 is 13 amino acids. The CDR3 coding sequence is TGTGCCAGCACGAGCGCTAGCGGGATTAAGCAGTACTTC. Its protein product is CASTSASGIKQYF.

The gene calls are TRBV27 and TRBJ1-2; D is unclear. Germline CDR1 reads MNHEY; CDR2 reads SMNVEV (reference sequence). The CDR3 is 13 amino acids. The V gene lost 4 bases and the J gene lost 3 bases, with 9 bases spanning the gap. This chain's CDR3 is CASSSGSYYGYTF. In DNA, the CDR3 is TGTGCCAGCAGTTCCGGATCATACTATGGCTACACCTTC.

DNA for the CDR3: TGTGCCAGCGGTCCGGGAGGGAGCTCCTACGAGCAGTACTTC. This encodes CASGPGGSSYEQYF. The chain recombines TRBV6-6 with TRBJ2-7; 8 nucleotides agree with TRBD2. Trimming removed 8 bases from V and 0 bases from J; junction bases left unmatched: 6. Germline CDR1 MNHNY, CDR2 SVGAGI (reference sequence). The CDR3 extends over 14 amino acids.

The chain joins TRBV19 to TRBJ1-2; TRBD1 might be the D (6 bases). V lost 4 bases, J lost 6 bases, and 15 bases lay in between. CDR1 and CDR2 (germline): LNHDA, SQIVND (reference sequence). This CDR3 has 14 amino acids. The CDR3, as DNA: TGTGCCAGTAGTACACTCGGGACATCCAATGGCTACACCTTC. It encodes CASSTLGTSNGYTF.

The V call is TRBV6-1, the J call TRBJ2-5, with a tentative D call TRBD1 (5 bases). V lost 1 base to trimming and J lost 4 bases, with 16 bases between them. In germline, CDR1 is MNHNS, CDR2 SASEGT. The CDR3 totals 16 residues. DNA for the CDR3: TGTGCCAGCAGTGAAGGTATAAGACAGCGAAGAGAGACCCAGTACTTC. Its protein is CASSEGIRQRRETQYF.

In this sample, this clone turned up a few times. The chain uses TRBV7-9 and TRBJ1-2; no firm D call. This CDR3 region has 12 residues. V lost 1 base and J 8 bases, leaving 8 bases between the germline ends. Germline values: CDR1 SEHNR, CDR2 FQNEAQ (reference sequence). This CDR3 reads CASSLGVAGYTF. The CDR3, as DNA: TGTGCCAGCAGCTTAGGCGTGGCCGGCTACACCTTC.